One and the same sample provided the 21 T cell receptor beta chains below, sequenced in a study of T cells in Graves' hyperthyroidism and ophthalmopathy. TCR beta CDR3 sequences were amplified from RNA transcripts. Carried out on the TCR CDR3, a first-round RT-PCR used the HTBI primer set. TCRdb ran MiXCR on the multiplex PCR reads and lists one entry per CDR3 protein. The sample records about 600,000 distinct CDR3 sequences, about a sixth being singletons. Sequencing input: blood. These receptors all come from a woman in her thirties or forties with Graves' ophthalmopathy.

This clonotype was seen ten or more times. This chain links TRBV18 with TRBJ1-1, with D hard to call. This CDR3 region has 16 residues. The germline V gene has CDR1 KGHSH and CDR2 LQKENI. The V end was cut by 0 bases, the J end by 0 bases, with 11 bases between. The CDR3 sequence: CASSPPSSRMNTEAFF. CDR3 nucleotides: TGTGCCAGCTCACCACCGAGCAGCCGGATGAACACTGAAGCTTTCTTT.

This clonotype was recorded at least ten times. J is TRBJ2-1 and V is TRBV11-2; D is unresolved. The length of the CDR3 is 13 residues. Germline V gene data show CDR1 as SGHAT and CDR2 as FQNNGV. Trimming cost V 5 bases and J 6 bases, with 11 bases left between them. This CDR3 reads CASSPTVINEQFF. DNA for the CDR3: TGTGCCAGCAGCCCCACGGTGATCAATGAGCAGTTCTTC.

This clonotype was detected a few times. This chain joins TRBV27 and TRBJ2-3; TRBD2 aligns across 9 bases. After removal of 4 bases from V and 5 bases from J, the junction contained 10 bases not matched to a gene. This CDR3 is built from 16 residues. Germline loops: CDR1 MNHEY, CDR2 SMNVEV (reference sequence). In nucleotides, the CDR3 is TGTGCCAGCAGTTCCGCTAGCGGGATAATATTAGATACGCAGTATTTT. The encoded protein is CASSSASGIILDTQYF.

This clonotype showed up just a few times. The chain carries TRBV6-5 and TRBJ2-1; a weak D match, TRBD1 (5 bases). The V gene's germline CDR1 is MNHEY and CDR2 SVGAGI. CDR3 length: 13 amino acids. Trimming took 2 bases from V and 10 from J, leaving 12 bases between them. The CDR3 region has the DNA TGTGCCAGCAGTTACACGCAACCAGGGGAGCAGTTCTTC. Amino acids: CASSYTQPGEQFF.

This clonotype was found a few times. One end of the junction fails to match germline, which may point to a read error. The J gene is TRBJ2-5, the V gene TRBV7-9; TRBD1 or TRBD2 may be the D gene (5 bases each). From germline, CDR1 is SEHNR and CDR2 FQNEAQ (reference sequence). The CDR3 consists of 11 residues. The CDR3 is CASSFGTAPNF. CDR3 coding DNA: TGTGCCAGCAGCTTTGGGACCGCCCCCAACTTC.

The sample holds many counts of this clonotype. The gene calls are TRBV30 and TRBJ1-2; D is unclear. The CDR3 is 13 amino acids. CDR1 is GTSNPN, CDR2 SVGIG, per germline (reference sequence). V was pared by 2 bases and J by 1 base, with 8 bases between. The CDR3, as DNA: TGTGCCTGGAGTCTGGGAATTAACTATGGCTACACCTTC. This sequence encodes CAWSLGINYGYTF.

The CDR3 DNA sequence: TGCAGTGCTAGAGATGACGAGGAAGGGCTAGCGGGAGTCTATGAGCAGTTCTTC. This codes for CSARDDEEGLAGVYEQFF. The rearrangement uses TRBV20-1 and TRBJ2-1, with TRBD2 matching 10 bases. Germline V gene data show CDR1 as DFQATT and CDR2 as SNEGSKA (reference sequence). The V segment lost 0 bases and the J segment 8 bases; nucleotides outside the gene matches: 16. This CDR3 is built from 18 residues.

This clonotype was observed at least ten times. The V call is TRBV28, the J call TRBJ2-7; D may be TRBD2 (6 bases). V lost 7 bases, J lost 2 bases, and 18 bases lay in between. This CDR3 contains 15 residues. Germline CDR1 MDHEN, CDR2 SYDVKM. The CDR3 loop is CASTSGVTSAYEQYF. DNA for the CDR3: TGTGCCAGCACCTCGGGAGTCACGTCGGCCTACGAGCAGTACTTC. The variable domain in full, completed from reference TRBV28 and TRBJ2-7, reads DVKVTQSSRYLVKRTGEKVFLECVQDMDHENMFWYRQDPGLGLRLIYFSYDVKMKEKGDIPEGYSVSREKKERFSLILESASTNQTSMYLCASTSGVTSAYEQYFGPGTRLTVT.

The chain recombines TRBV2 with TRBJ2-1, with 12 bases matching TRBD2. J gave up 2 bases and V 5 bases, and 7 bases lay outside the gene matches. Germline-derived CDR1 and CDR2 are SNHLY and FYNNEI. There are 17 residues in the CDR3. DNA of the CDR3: TGTGCCAGCAGTCCTCCTAGCGGGAGGGCCCCCTACAATGAGCAGTTCTTC. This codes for CASSPPSGRAPYNEQFF.

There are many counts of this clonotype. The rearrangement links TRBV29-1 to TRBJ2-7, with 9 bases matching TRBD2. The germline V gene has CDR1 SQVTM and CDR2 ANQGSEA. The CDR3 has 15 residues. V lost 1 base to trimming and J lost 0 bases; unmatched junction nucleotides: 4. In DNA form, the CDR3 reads TGCAGCGTTGAAGTTGAGCGGGGGGTCTCCTACGAGCAGTACTTC. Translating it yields CSVEVERGVSYEQYF.

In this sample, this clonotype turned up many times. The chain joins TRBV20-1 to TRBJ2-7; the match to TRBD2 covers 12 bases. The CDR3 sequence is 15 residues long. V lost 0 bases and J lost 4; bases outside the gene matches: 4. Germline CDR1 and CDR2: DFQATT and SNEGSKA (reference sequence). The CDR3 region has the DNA TGCAGTGCTAGAGACCCTAGCGGGAGGGGGTACGAGCAGTACTTC. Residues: CSARDPSGRGYEQYF.

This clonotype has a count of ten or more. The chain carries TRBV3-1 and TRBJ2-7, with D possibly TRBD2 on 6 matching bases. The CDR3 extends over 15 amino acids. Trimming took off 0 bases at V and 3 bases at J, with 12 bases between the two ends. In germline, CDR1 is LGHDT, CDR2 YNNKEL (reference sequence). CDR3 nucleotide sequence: TGTGCCAGCAGCCAAGAGGGGGGAGGATTCTACGAGCAGTACTTC. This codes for CASSQEGGGFYEQYF.

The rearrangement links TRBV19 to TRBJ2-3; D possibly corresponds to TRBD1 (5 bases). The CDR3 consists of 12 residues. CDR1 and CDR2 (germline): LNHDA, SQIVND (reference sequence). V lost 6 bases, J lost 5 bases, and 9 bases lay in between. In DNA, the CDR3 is TGTGCCAGTAGCACTACAGGAGATACGCAGTATTTT. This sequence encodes CASSTTGDTQYF.

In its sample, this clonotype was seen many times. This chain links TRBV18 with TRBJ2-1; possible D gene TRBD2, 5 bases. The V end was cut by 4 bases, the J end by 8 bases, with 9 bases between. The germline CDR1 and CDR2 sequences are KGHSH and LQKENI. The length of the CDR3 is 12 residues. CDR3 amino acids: CASSHAEDEQFF. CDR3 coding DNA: TGTGCCAGCTCACATGCGGAGGATGAGCAGTTCTTC. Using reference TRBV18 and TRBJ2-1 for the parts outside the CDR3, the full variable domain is NAGVMQNPRHLVRRRGQEARLRCSPMKGHSHVYWYRQLPEEGLKFMVYLQKENIIDESGMPKERFSAEFPKEGPSILRIQQVVRGDSAAYFCASSHAEDEQFFGPGTRLTVL.

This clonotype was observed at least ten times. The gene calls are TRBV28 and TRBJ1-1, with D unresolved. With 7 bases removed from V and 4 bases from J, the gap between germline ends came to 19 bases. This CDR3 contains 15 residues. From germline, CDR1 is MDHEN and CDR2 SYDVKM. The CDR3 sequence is CASIMRTGWSTEAFF. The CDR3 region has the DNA TGTGCCAGCATTATGAGGACGGGTTGGAGCACTGAAGCTTTCTTT. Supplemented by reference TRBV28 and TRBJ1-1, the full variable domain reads DVKVTQSSRYLVKRTGEKVFLECVQDMDHENMFWYRQDPGLGLRLIYFSYDVKMKEKGDIPEGYSVSREKKERFSLILESASTNQTSMYLCASIMRTGWSTEAFFGQGTRLTVV.

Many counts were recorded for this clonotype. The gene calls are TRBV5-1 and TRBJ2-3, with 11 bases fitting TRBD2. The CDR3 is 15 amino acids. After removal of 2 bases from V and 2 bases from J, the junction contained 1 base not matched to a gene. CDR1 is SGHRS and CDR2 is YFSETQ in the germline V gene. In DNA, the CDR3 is TGCGCCAGCAGCTTACTAGCGGGAGACACAGATACGCAGTATTTT. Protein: CASSLLAGDTDTQYF.

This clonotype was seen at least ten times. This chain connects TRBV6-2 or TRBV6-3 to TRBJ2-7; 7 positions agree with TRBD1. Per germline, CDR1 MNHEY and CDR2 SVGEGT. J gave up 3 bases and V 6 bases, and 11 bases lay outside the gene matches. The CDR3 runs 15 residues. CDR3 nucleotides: TGTGCCAGCAGGCCCGGGACAGCCTCGAACTACGAGCAGTACTTC. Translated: CASRPGTASNYEQYF.

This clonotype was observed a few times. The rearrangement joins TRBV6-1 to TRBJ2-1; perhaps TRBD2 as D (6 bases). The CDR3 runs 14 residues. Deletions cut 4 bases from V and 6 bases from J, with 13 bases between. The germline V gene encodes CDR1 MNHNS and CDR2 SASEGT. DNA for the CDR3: TGTGCCAGCAGTGGAGTAGCGGAAGGCAATGAGCAGTTCTTC. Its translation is CASSGVAEGNEQFF.

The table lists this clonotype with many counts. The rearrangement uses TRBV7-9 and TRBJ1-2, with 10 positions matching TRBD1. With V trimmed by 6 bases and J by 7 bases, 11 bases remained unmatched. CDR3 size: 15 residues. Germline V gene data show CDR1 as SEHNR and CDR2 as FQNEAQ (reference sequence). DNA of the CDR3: TGTGCCAGCAGGGCGCCGGGACAGGGGCGGAGTGGCTACACCTTC. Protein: CASRAPGQGRSGYTF.

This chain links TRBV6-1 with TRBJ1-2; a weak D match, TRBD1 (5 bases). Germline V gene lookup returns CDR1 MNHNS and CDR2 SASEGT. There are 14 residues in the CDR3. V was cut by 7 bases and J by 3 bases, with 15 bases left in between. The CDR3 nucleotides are TGTGCCAGCACCCAAGGAGGGGCGGACTATGGCTACACCTTC. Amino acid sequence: CASTQGGADYGYTF.

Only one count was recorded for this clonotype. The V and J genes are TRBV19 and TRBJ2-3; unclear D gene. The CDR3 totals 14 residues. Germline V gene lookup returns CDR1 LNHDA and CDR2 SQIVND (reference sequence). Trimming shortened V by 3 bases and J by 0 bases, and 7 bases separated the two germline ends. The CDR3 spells CASSIAISTDTQYF. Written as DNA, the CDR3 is TGTGCCAGTAGTATTGCGATCAGCACAGATACGCAGTATTTT.